The source of this TCR beta chain is a study of neoadjuvant anti-PD-1 for oral cavity cancer. Study-level background: Nivolumab at 3 mg/kg was mostly given biweekly, three to four doses, pre-surgery.

Regarding time point: after neoadjuvant nivolumab, at surgical resection. Patients had HPV-negative, locally advanced oral cavity squamous cell carcinoma. Data came from immunoSEQ multiplex PCR; TCRdb stores just in-frame clones and leaves some out. The sample shows some 30,000 clones, 80% of them seen only once. The sequence derives from a person aged 35 to 85 with oral cavity squamous cell carcinoma. The specimen comprised PBMCs, sampled after nivolumab (anti-PD-1) treatment.

The DNA of the CDR3 is TGTGCCAGCAGCGTGGGAGGACAGAGCTCTGGAAACACCATATATTTT. Amino acid sequence: CASSVGGQSSGNTIYF. The chain combines TRBV9 with TRBJ1-3, with D possibly matching TRBD1 (6 bases). The germline CDR1 and CDR2 sequences are SGDLS and YYNGEE. Trimming stripped 2 bases from V and 0 bases from J, with 12 bases between. This CDR3 region has 16 residues.